The 18 T cell receptor beta chains below were found in one sample sequenced in a study of blood T cell repertoires in COVID-19. Here immunoSEQ multiplex PCR was the method, and the copy in TCRdb shows in-frame clones only, minus some. The sample carries 200,000 to 250,000 clones, around four fifths recorded once. The sequenced material came from peripheral blood. The source is a woman aged 50 to 60 with active or convalescent COVID-19.

Here the CDR3 DNA reads TGTGCCAGCCGCAGGGGGTTTCCGGCCTACGAGCAGTACTTC. As protein: CASRRGFPAYEQYF. This sequence joins TRBV27 and TRBJ2-7; TRBD1 matches 7 bases. Germline V CDR1 and CDR2: MNHEY, SMNVEV (reference sequence). The V gene end was trimmed by 8 bases and the J gene end by 2 bases; junction bases not matched to a gene: 9. The CDR3 spans 14 residues.

The rearrangement joins TRBV4-1 to TRBJ1-1, with a weak D call TRBD1 (5 bases). CDR1 and CDR2 (germline): MGHRA, YSYEKL. Trimming cost V 1 base and J 5 bases, with 17 bases left between them. The CDR3 totals 16 residues. This chain's CDR3 is CASSQGTGVRWTEAFF. The CDR3 nucleotides are TGCGCCAGCAGCCAAGGCACGGGGGTTAGGTGGACTGAAGCTTTCTTT.

V gene TRBV11-2 combines with J gene TRBJ2-7, with D tentatively TRBD1 (5 bases). Trimming pared 5 bases from V and 4 bases from J, leaving 15 bases between. Germline V lookup: CDR1 SGHAT, CDR2 FQNNGV. The CDR3 runs to 14 residues. DNA for the CDR3: TGTGCCAGCAGCCACCCGTGGGGCGGTTACGAGCAGTACTTC. Encoded protein: CASSHPWGGYEQYF.

The genes are TRBV6-5 and TRBJ1-2; weak D call: TRBD1 (6 bases). The CDR3 is made up of 16 amino acids. Deletions cut 0 bases from V and 8 bases from J, with 19 bases between. Germline V lookup: CDR1 MNHEY, CDR2 SVGAGI. The CDR3 DNA is TGTGCCAGCAGTTACTCAAAAAGCGGACAGTCCCGAGGCTACACCTTC. The encoded protein is CASSYSKSGQSRGYTF.

The chain has TRBV4-2 and TRBJ1-5, with 9 bases lining up with TRBD1. The CDR3 extends over 15 amino acids. Germline CDR1 is LGHNA and CDR2 is YNFKEQ. With V trimmed by 1 base and J by 4 bases, 2 bases remained unmatched. Written as DNA, the CDR3 is TGTGCCAGCAGCCAAGGGGACAGGGAGAATCAGCCCCAGCATTTT. Translating it yields CASSQGDRENQPQHF.

DNA of the CDR3: TGTGCCAGCCACGACAGGACAAACTATGGCTACACCTTC. Its protein is CASHDRTNYGYTF. The rearrangement joins TRBV5-6 to TRBJ1-2; possibly TRBD1 for D (6 bases). The CDR3 has 13 residues. Trimming removed 7 bases from V and 2 bases from J, with 12 bases in between. Germline loops: CDR1 SGHDT, CDR2 YYEEEE.

The rearrangement uses TRBV6-4 and TRBJ1-2; D remains ambiguous. V lost 0 bases to trimming and J lost 4 bases, with 6 bases between them. There are 13 residues in the CDR3. Germline loops: CDR1 MRHNA, CDR2 SNTAGT. This CDR3 is CASSDSGSYGYTF. CDR3 DNA sequence: TGTGCCAGCAGTGACTCGGGCAGCTATGGCTACACCTTC.

In DNA form, the CDR3 reads TGTGCCAGCAGCCAGAACTATGGCTACACCTTC. Amino acids: CASSQNYGYTF. The rearrangement joins TRBV5-6 to TRBJ1-2, with no clear D. The germline gives CDR1 SGHDT, CDR2 YYEEEE. The length of the CDR3 is 11 residues. Trimming stripped 4 bases from V and 2 bases from J, with 3 bases between.

CDR3 amino acids: CASSLTGNEQFF. The CDR3 nucleotides are TGTGCCAGCAGCTTGACAGGGAATGAGCAGTTCTTC. The V call is TRBV7-8, the J call TRBJ2-1; the match to TRBD1 covers 7 bases. Germline lookup yields CDR1 SGHVS and CDR2 FQNEAQ. Trimming cost V 3 bases and J 7 bases; bases outside gene matches: 0. The CDR3 runs 12 residues. The whole variable domain, filled in from reference TRBV7-8 and TRBJ2-1, reads GAGVSQSPRYKVAKRGQDVALRCDPISGHVSLFWYQQALGQGPEFLTYFQNEAQLDKSGLPSDRFFAERPEGSVSTLKIQRTQQEDSAVYLCASSLTGNEQFFGPGTRLTVL.

This clone has just one count. The chain couples TRBV9 to TRBJ1-4; 8 bases are a match to TRBD1. Looked up from germline, CDR1 is SGDLS and CDR2 is YYNGEE. The CDR3 totals 16 residues. The J segment lost 12 bases and the V segment lost 3 bases, leaving 16 bases of the junction unmatched. The chain's CDR3 is CASSALTGTGNDELFF. Written as DNA, the CDR3 is TGTGCCAGCAGCGCCCTTACCGGGACAGGTAATGATGAACTGTTTTTT.

This chain joins TRBV6-5 and TRBJ2-1; D remains ambiguous. Per germline, CDR1 MNHEY and CDR2 SVGAGI. The CDR3 has 13 amino acids. V was cut by 4 bases and J by 6 bases, with 10 bases left in between. CDR3: CASSSPRRNEQFF. Here the CDR3 DNA reads TGTGCCAGCAGTTCTCCTAGGCGCAATGAGCAGTTCTTC.

Note on this clone: The junction and the germline gene differ at one end; a read error may be behind it. V and J are TRBV28 and TRBJ1-2; D is uncertain. The length of the CDR3 is 14 residues. CDR1 and CDR2 (germline): MDHEN, SYDVKM. CDR3 sequence: CASSFTGFNHGYTF. In DNA, the CDR3 is TGTGCCAGCAGTTTCACGGGGTTTAACCATGGCTACACCTTC.

The chain recombines TRBV11-2 with TRBJ2-1; 11 bases are shared with TRBD2. From germline, CDR1 is SGHAT and CDR2 FQNNGV. V shed 3 bases, J shed 0 bases, and the junction held 7 bases outside the gene matches. CDR3 size: 18 residues. CDR3 sequence (DNA): TGTGCCAGCAGCTTTCTAGCGGGGGGCCTTAGCTCCTACAATGAGCAGTTCTTC. Amino acid sequence: CASSFLAGGLSSYNEQFF.

This clone has at least ten counts. The V gene is TRBV2, the J gene TRBJ1-2, with a tentative D call TRBD1 (6 bases). CDR1 is SNHLY, CDR2 FYNNEI, per germline. The V end lost 8 bases, the J end lost 8 bases, and 18 bases lay between the germline ends. The CDR3 consists of 13 residues. The CDR3: CASQQGGSGGYTF. The CDR3 DNA is TGTGCCAGCCAACAGGGAGGGTCGGGAGGCTACACCTTC.

The chain is built from TRBV19 and TRBJ2-6; D gene unclear. V lost 6 bases and J lost 7, with 10 bases in between. The germline V gene has CDR1 LNHDA and CDR2 SQIVND (reference sequence). This CDR3 region has 13 residues. In DNA form, the CDR3 reads TGTGCCAGTAGGACTCCCCTAGCCAACGTCCTGACTTTC. Amino acid sequence: CASRTPLANVLTF.

The V gene is TRBV7-6, the J gene TRBJ2-1; unclear D gene. Trimming shortened V by 1 base and J by 7 bases, and 20 bases separated the two germline ends. Germline loops: CDR1 SGHVS, CDR2 FNYEAQ. CDR3 length: 17 amino acids. The CDR3 sequence is CASSLVVSLRYGNEQFF. CDR3 nucleotides: TGTGCCAGCAGCTTAGTAGTGAGTCTGAGGTATGGGAATGAGCAGTTCTTC.

This chain connects TRBV2 to TRBJ2-7; TRBD1 is a possible D gene (6 bases). Germline V gene sequence: CDR1 SNHLY, CDR2 FYNNEI. There are 14 residues in the CDR3. The V gene lost 5 bases and the J gene lost 2 bases, with 13 bases spanning the gap. The CDR3, as DNA: TGTGCCAGCAGTCGCTCCAGGGGAACCTACGAGCAGTACGTC. Amino acids: CASSRSRGTYEQYV.

The chain employs TRBV6-5 and TRBJ1-2; 11 bases are a match to TRBD1. Germline loops: CDR1 MNHEY, CDR2 SVGAGI. This CDR3 has 14 amino acids. The V and J ends lost 6 bases and 6 bases, in that order; junction bases with no gene match: 6. As DNA, the CDR3 is TGTGCCAGCAGCCGCGGGACAGGGGGTAATGGCTACACCTTC. Its translation: CASSRGTGGNGYTF.